Listed here are 10 T cell receptor beta chains from one sample, sequenced in a study of beta chain features in type 1 diabetes. Investigators reverse transcribed all isolated RNA, so they sequenced expressed TCRB transcripts. Here immunoSEQ multiplex PCR was the method, and the copy in TCRdb shows in-frame clones only, minus some. The table lists 110,000 to 150,000 clones, about 8.7% of them singletons. The sample taken for sequencing was central memory CD4+ T cells from blood. Receptors were obtained from a man between 18 and 35 years old in good health.

This clone was counted a few times. V and J are TRBV4-2 and TRBJ1-4; 7 nucleotides match TRBD1. V gave up 1 base and J gave up 8 bases; unmatched junction bases: 10. This CDR3 contains 16 residues. Germline V lookup: CDR1 LGHNA, CDR2 YNFKEQ. The CDR3 is CASSQGSGQGGEKLFF. The DNA for the CDR3 is TGTGCCAGCAGCCAAGGGTCGGGGCAGGGGGGAGAAAAACTGTTTTTT.

This clone was picked up a small number of times. The chain links TRBV2 to TRBJ2-3; 12 bases fit TRBD2. The CDR3 spans 15 residues. J gave up 3 bases and V 6 bases, and 4 bases lay outside the gene matches. Germline V lookup: CDR1 SNHLY, CDR2 FYNNEI. CDR3 in DNA: TGTGCCAGCAGCCTAGCGGGGGGGAGTACAGATACGCAGTATTTT. Residues: CASSLAGGSTDTQYF.

The gene calls are TRBV4-2 and TRBJ2-1, with TRBD1 matching over 11 bases. This CDR3 is 15 amino acids long. The J segment lost 4 bases and the V segment lost 4 bases, leaving 3 bases of the junction unmatched. Germline V gene sequence: CDR1 LGHNA, CDR2 YNFKEQ. The CDR3 loop is CASSPRDRGYNEQFF. The CDR3 coding sequence is TGTGCCAGCAGCCCCCGGGACAGGGGGTACAATGAGCAGTTCTTC.

This clone was counted ten times or more. This chain uses TRBV7-9 with TRBJ2-2; TRBD1 matches 7 bases. The CDR3 runs 13 residues. CDR1 is SEHNR and CDR2 is FQNEAQ in the germline V gene (reference sequence). V shed 5 bases and J 6 bases; nucleotides not matched to a gene: 3. The CDR3 DNA reads as TGTGCCAGCAGCAAAACAGGGGCCGGGGAGCTGTTTTTT. Protein product: CASSKTGAGELFF.

The chain joins TRBV7-9 to TRBJ2-1, with no clear D. The CDR3 totals 11 residues. Germline lookup yields CDR1 SEHNR and CDR2 FQNEAQ (reference sequence). V lost 6 bases to trimming and J lost 4 bases, with 4 bases between them. In nucleotides, the CDR3 is TGTGCCAGCAGATCATACAATGAGCAGTTCTTC. Translating it yields CASRSYNEQFF.

This clone was detected a few times. The chain links TRBV7-2 to TRBJ1-5; 7 nucleotides align to TRBD1. V lost 2 bases to trimming and J lost 6 bases; unmatched junction nucleotides: 10. Germline CDR1 reads SGHTA; CDR2 reads FQGNSA. This CDR3 spans 16 amino acids. The CDR3 protein is CASSLFGGGNPQPQHF. The CDR3 nucleotides are TGTGCCAGCAGCTTATTCGGAGGGGGCAATCCTCAGCCCCAGCATTTT.

V and J are TRBV9 and TRBJ1-2, with 7 bases fitting TRBD1. V trimming: 4 bases; J trimming: 6 bases; junction bases outside the gene matches: 6. Germline CDR1 reads SGDLS; CDR2 reads YYNGEE. CDR3 length equals 13 residues. The CDR3 region has the DNA TGTGCCAGCAGCTTACTCGACAGGGATGGCTACACCTTC. It yields the protein CASSLLDRDGYTF.

The CDR3 coding sequence is TGTGCCAGCAGTCTCGACAGGGGGCGTCTTAATGAAAAACTGTTTTTT. It yields the protein CASSLDRGRLNEKLFF. The chain recombines TRBV28 with TRBJ1-4; 10 positions agree with TRBD1. Trimming cost V 5 bases and J 4 bases; bases outside gene matches: 7. The CDR3 covers 16 residues. Germline CDR1 is MDHEN and CDR2 is SYDVKM.

The V gene is TRBV6-1, the J gene TRBJ2-7; 7 nucleotides agree with TRBD2. The trim removed 4 bases at V and 3 bases at J, leaving 12 bases unmatched. This CDR3 has 16 amino acids. Germline V lookup: CDR1 MNHNS, CDR2 SASEGT. The CDR3 is CASSGPLSGGGYEQYF. The CDR3 coding sequence is TGTGCCAGCAGTGGGCCTTTATCGGGGGGAGGCTACGAGCAGTACTTC.

J is TRBJ2-6 and V is TRBV7-3, with unresolved D. Between the trimmed V and J ends, which lost 4 bases and 0 bases, there was a span of 10 bases. CDR3 length equals 16 residues. Germline CDR1 reads SGHTA; CDR2 reads FQGTGA. CDR3 sequence reads: CASSYKAVSGANVLTF. CDR3 DNA: TGTGCCAGCAGCTACAAGGCGGTCTCTGGGGCCAACGTCCTGACTTTC.